These 21 T cell receptor beta chains were sequenced from one sample in a study of early T cells in non-severe SARS-CoV-2 infection. Each CDR3 protein gets one entry after TCRdb re-called the 5' RACE reads with MiXCR. Of roughly 34,000 distinct CDR3 sequences detected, roughly 6.8% appear once; the ten largest clones hold roughly a quarter. Sequencing used whole blood, obtained at baseline. The receptor set was obtained from an adult who was a healthcare worker with PCR-confirmed SARS-CoV-2 infection or an uninfected control (not recorded which).

This clonotype was picked up many times. This chain links TRBV6-5 with TRBJ2-7; D may match TRBD1 or TRBD2 (7 bases each). The germline V and J ends were trimmed by 5 bases and 5 bases, with 16 bases remaining between them. Germline CDR1 MNHEY, CDR2 SVGAGI. The CDR3 is 14 residues long. The DNA for the CDR3 is TGTGCCAGCAGTCCCCAGACAGGGAGGGACGAGCAGTACTTC. Residues: CASSPQTGRDEQYF.

This clonotype has a count of ten or more. The rearrangement joins TRBV6-5 to TRBJ1-6; D not resolved. The CDR3 has 15 residues. The germline V gene has CDR1 MNHEY and CDR2 SVGAGI. V gave up 6 bases and J gave up 5 bases, with 14 bases separating them. The chain's CDR3 is CASSRAGVDNSPLHF. As DNA, the CDR3 is TGTGCCAGCAGCCGCGCGGGAGTCGATAATTCACCCCTCCACTTT.

This chain links TRBV14 with TRBJ2-4, with D unresolved. The CDR3 totals 16 residues. CDR1 and CDR2 from the germline V gene are SGHDN and FVKESK. Deletions cut 0 bases from V and 0 bases from J, with 9 bases between. CDR3 in amino acids: CASSQDLGQAKNIQYF. In DNA form, the CDR3 reads TGTGCCAGCAGCCAAGATTTAGGGCAAGCCAAAAACATTCAGTACTTC.

The chain links TRBV12-3 or TRBV12-4 to TRBJ2-2; a possible D gene is TRBD1 (6 bases). Trimming shortened V by 3 bases and J by 5 bases, and 13 bases separated the two germline ends. This CDR3 is built from 15 residues. CDR3 DNA: TGTGCCAGCAGTTTGGGGAACCAGGGGACCGGGGAGCTGTTTTTT. Translated, it gives CASSLGNQGTGELFF.

The table lists this clonotype with many counts. V and J are TRBV12-3 or TRBV12-4 and TRBJ2-1; tentative D call: TRBD1 (5 bases). Trimming cost V 6 bases and J 5 bases, with 20 bases left between them. The CDR3 has 16 residues. CDR3 DNA: TGTGCCAGCAGCCCCCGACAGCCGGGCCTGGACAATGAGCAGTTCTTC. It encodes CASSPRQPGLDNEQFF.

This clonotype was observed a few times. V usage is TRBV19 and J usage is TRBJ1-2; 9 bases fit TRBD1. The CDR3 totals 15 residues. The ends lost 5 bases at V and 7 bases at J; junction bases unmatched: 11. In germline, CDR1 is LNHDA, CDR2 SQIVND (reference sequence). This CDR3 reads CASSDTGGGDFGYTF. The CDR3 coding sequence is TGTGCCAGTAGTGATACAGGGGGCGGGGATTTTGGCTACACCTTC.

This clonotype was picked up a small number of times. The gene calls are TRBV30 and TRBJ2-2; a weak D match, TRBD1 (6 bases). V was pared by 3 bases and J by 6 bases, with 14 bases between. Per germline, CDR1 GTSNPN and CDR2 SVGIG (reference sequence). CDR3 length: 14 residues. CDR3: CAWRQGSTSGELFF. In DNA, the CDR3 is TGTGCCTGGAGACAGGGTAGCACCTCCGGGGAGCTGTTTTTT.

The chain joins TRBV20-1 to TRBJ1-2; D unresolved. CDR1 DFQATT and CDR2 SNEGSKA come from the germline V gene (reference sequence). The CDR3 consists of 13 residues. The V gene lost 3 bases and the J gene lost 4 bases, with 12 bases spanning the gap. The CDR3 DNA reads TGCAGTGCTAGTCGAGCGGCTAGCTATGGCTACACCTTC. Protein sequence: CSASRAASYGYTF.

This clonotype was seen more than once but under ten times. The rearrangement links TRBV28 to TRBJ2-7, with 7 bases identical to TRBD1. This CDR3 is 17 amino acids long. Germline-derived CDR1 and CDR2 are MDHEN and SYDVKM. V lost 1 base and J lost 2; bases outside the gene matches: 11. The CDR3 spells CASSLFGKGARAYEQYF. The CDR3 nucleotides read TGTGCCAGCAGTTTATTCGGGAAGGGGGCGAGGGCCTACGAGCAGTACTTC.

J is TRBJ2-1 and V is TRBV29-1; D might be TRBD2 (7 bases). The germline V gene has CDR1 SQVTM and CDR2 ANQGSEA. The V end was cut by 7 bases, the J end by 4 bases, with 17 bases between. This CDR3 region has 14 residues. CDR3 coding DNA: TGCAGCGGCCTGGGCGGGGGCGCATACAATGAGCAGTTCTTC. It yields the protein CSGLGGGAYNEQFF.

This clonotype was found a few times. The V call is TRBV7-2, the J call TRBJ2-1; 12 bases line up with TRBD1. Losses at the gene ends were 1 base for V and 9 bases for J; bases not matched to a gene: 7. Germline V CDR1 and CDR2: SGHTA, FQGNSA. The CDR3 extends over 16 amino acids. The CDR3 reads CASSLGGTGGLVEQFF. DNA for the CDR3: TGTGCCAGCAGCTTAGGAGGGACAGGGGGCCTCGTTGAGCAGTTCTTC.

This clonotype was recorded at least ten times. The CDR3 sequence: CAWSPDSNQPQHF. CDR3 DNA sequence: TGTGCCTGGAGTCCAGATAGCAATCAGCCCCAGCATTTT. The chain employs TRBV30 and TRBJ1-5; D is ambiguous. Germline CDR1 and CDR2: GTSNPN and SVGIG (reference sequence). The CDR3 consists of 13 residues. Trimming stripped 2 bases from V and 0 bases from J, with 5 bases between.

J is TRBJ2-5 and V is TRBV7-9, with 10 nucleotides matching TRBD2. J was trimmed by 4 bases and V by 3 bases; bases with no gene match: 8. Germline CDR1 reads SEHNR; CDR2 reads FQNEAQ (reference sequence). CDR3 length equals 16 residues. The CDR3 reads CASSLGAGGPGETQYF. The DNA for the CDR3 is TGTGCCAGCAGCTTGGGAGCGGGAGGGCCCGGAGAGACCCAGTACTTC.

The chain recombines TRBV27 with TRBJ2-1; 11 nucleotides align to TRBD2. Germline loops: CDR1 MNHEY, CDR2 SMNVEV (reference sequence). This CDR3 is 15 amino acids long. The V gene end was trimmed by 3 bases and the J gene end by 9 bases; junction bases not matched to a gene: 7. The DNA of the CDR3 is TGTGCCAGCAGTTTCCTAGCGGGAGGCGGCGGTGAGCAGTTCTTC. Translating gives CASSFLAGGGGEQFF.

The gene calls are TRBV7-2 and TRBJ2-1; either TRBD1 or TRBD2 may supply D (5 bases each). This CDR3 region has 14 residues. V shed 6 bases and J shed 0 bases, with 9 bases lying between them. Germline loops: CDR1 SGHTA, CDR2 FQGNSA. CDR3 protein: CASSSGSSYNEQFF. CDR3 in DNA: TGTGCCAGCAGTTCAGGGAGCTCCTACAATGAGCAGTTCTTC.

In nucleotides, the CDR3 is TGTGCCAGCAGTGCTAGCGGACCCGCGAACACCGGGGAGCTGTTTTTT. It yields the protein CASSASGPANTGELFF. V usage is TRBV3-1 and J usage is TRBJ2-2; 7 nucleotides match TRBD2. The germline V gene has CDR1 LGHDT and CDR2 YNNKEL (reference sequence). This CDR3 contains 16 residues. Losses at the gene ends were 6 bases for V and 0 bases for J; bases not matched to a gene: 7.

This clonotype was detected a few times. The chain has TRBV2 and TRBJ1-2; 7 bases fit TRBD1. The junction had 6 bases not matched to a gene; V was cut back by 7 bases and J by 4 bases. CDR1 is SNHLY, CDR2 FYNNEI, per germline. The CDR3 loop spans 13 amino acids. The CDR3 nucleotides are TGTGCCAGCATTCCCGGGACAGCCTATGGCTACACCTTC. It yields the protein CASIPGTAYGYTF.

The V call is TRBV6-2 or TRBV6-3, the J call TRBJ2-1, with D uncertain. The CDR3 has 14 amino acids. V dropped 9 bases and J dropped 0 bases, with 12 bases sitting between them. CDR1 and CDR2 from the germline V gene are MNHEY and SVGEGT. The CDR3 bases are TGTGCCAGTTTGAGGAGTAACTCCTACAATGAGCAGTTCTTC. Translated, it gives CASLRSNSYNEQFF.

The chain uses TRBV7-3 and TRBJ2-1, with TRBD2 identical over 10 bases. The germline gives CDR1 SGHTA, CDR2 FQGTGA. This CDR3 is built from 16 residues. V gave up 2 bases and J gave up 4 bases; unmatched junction bases: 5. CDR3 protein: CASSLEGTSVYNEQFF. The CDR3, as DNA: TGTGCCAGCAGCTTAGAGGGGACTAGCGTATACAATGAGCAGTTCTTC.

This clonotype has a handful of counts. The genes are TRBV12-3 or TRBV12-4 and TRBJ2-3; D call uncertain. Trimming took off 5 bases at V and 0 bases at J, with 12 bases between the two ends. The CDR3 is 15 residues long. The CDR3 region is CASSPDGSSTDTQYF. CDR3 sequence (DNA): TGTGCCAGCAGTCCTGACGGGTCTAGCACAGATACGCAGTATTTT.

This clonotype was recorded at least ten times. The gene calls are TRBV19 and TRBJ2-1, with no clear D. The V end was cut by 8 bases, the J end by 6 bases, with 17 bases between. Germline lookup yields CDR1 LNHDA and CDR2 SQIVND (reference sequence). The CDR3 has 14 amino acids. CDR3 amino acids: CASSADGLRNEQFF. The CDR3 coding sequence is TGTGCCAGTTCCGCGGACGGCTTACGCAATGAGCAGTTCTTC. Based on the CDR3 plus reference TRBV19 and TRBJ2-1, the full variable domain is DGGITQSPKYLFRKEGQNVTLSCEQNLNHDAMYWYRQDPGQGLRLIYYSQIVNDFQKGDIAEGYSVSREKKESFPLTVTSAQKNPTAFYLCASSADGLRNEQFFGPGTRLTVL.